What follows is one TCR beta chain and its context. The sample belongs to a study of blood T cell repertoires in COVID-19. Method: immunoSEQ multiplex PCR; TCRdb's copy keeps in-frame clones and lacks some. Of about 270,000 clones in the sample, 88% were seen once. Each participant's cohort was designated according to participant-reported clinical history. This CDR3 region has 17 residues. CDR1 and CDR2 from the germline V gene are LGHDT and YNNKEL (reference sequence). Trimming left V 2 bases short and J 3 bases short, with 20 bases between. The rearrangement uses TRBV3-1 (or the pseudogene TRBV3-2) and TRBJ2-7; D may be TRBD1 (5 bases). The sample comprised PBMCs or T cells enriched from blood (not recorded which). This clonotype was sampled from a woman in her 50s who had recovered from COVID-19. The CDR3 protein is CASSQFTTRVGLYEQYF. Written as DNA, the CDR3 is TGTGCCAGCAGCCAATTTACTACACGCGTGGGGCTCTACGAGCAGTACTTC.